This TCR beta chain was identified during a study of cytomegalovirus exposure and HLA in healthy donors. This clone has a handful of counts. Its antigen is not identified. V was trimmed by 2 bases and J by 3 bases, leaving 11 bases between them. The CDR3 loop spans 14 amino acids. CDR1 and CDR2 from the germline V gene are MNHNS and SASEGT. Study conclusions and caveats: The classifier reportedly diagnosed cytomegalovirus status with high specificity and sensitivity.

Data came from immunoSEQ multiplex PCR; TCRdb stores just in-frame clones and leaves some out. The top ten hold 1.5% to 2% of the sample, which has more than 95,000 clones, about 87% seen once. The sequencing sample was made of PBMCs. The gene calls are TRBV6-1 and TRBJ2-7; no firm D call. The receptor was derived from a man between 18 and 35 years old in good health and CMV-seronegative. CDR3 amino acids: CASSELDADYEQYF. In DNA form, the CDR3 reads TGTGCCAGCAGTGAACTTGACGCGGACTACGAGCAGTACTTC.